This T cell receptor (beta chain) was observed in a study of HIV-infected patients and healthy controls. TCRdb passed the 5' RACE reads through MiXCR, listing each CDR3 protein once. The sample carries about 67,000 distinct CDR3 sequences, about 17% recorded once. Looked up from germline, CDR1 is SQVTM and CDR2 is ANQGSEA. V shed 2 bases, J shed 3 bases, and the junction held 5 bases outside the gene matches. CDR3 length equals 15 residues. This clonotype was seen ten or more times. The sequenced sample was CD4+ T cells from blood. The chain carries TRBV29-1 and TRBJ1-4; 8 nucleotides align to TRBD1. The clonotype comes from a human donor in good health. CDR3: CSVERRGLSNEKLFF. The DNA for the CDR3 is TGCAGCGTTGAACGCAGGGGGCTCTCTAATGAAAAACTGTTTTTT.